The entry below gives a single T cell receptor beta chain sequence along with its context. This clone came up once. The target of this receptor is not known. There are no base qualities to consult, and no much larger clone falls within one base. The collaborating institutions used their own protocols to collect whole blood in K2EDTA tubes. Collaborator samples were shipped for TCRbeta analysis as frozen whole blood, isolated PBMCs, or DNA extracted from either sample type. This entry comes from a study of blood T cell repertoires in COVID-19 (dated by TCRdb to the early 2020s). Regarding the study in general: The collaborator samples originated in the United States, Italy and Spain and spanned the acute and convalescent phases of COVID-19. The material from the prospective study consisted of cDNA or gDNA derived from T cells, B-cell-depleted T cells, or PBMCs. Subjects who had been exposed to COVID-19, were actively infected with it, or had recovered from it provided the deeply sampled blood TCRbeta repertoires that made up the dataset. The repertoires were released in a freely available public database intended as a resource for research on the immune response to SARS-CoV-2. The samples were drawn from the first 160 participants of the ongoing ImmuneRACE study and from 1,254 subjects provided by 6 global collaborators. The sample metadata nearly always contained a de-identified subject ID, COVID-19 status, age in years and sex. Where available, HLA class I and class II types were taken from metadata supplied by the sample provider and were not determined by assay-based typing.

CDR1 and CDR2, per the germline V gene, are SGHNT and YENEEA. The CDR3 holds 14 amino acids from the cysteine to the phenylalanine. CDR3 DNA is the only sequence kept; it has 42 bases, read in frame from the first base. V loses 5 bases of germline sequence and J loses 2 bases, and the interval between the two ends is 13 bases. TCRbeta CDR3 regions were amplified from genomic DNA by means of the immunoSEQ Assay, a bias-controlled multiplex PCR. Processing in the source paper ran as follows. The number of nucleated cells in each sample was estimated from the amplification of reference gene primers within the assay. Sequence reads were collapsed and filtered to measure the absolute abundance of every unique TCRbeta CDR3 rearrangement. For each sample, productive Simpson clonality was calculated as the square root of Simpson's diversity index over productive rearrangements. TCRdb limited this immuneACCESS table to in-frame rearrangements with V and J called. A share of clones is missing; checked studies link under half to unresolved V genes, and the rest is unexplained. D and trimming were read from the DNA, whereas the V and J calls and clone size are those reported in that table. The sample has approximately 180,000 clones on record, 80% to 95% of them singletons. The ten largest clones capture approximately 0.5% of the sample.

What the work shows at the level of the full study, not this receptor alone: How much clinical and demographic metadata was included differed by source and by participant, and the metadata was provided uncurated.

This receptor was identified in a man aged 50 to 59 with acute or convalescent COVID-19. In this chain, TRBV11-3 is recombined with TRBJ2-7; confidence is insufficient to name the D gene. Source material: peripheral blood. In nucleotide form, the sequence is TGTGCCAGCAGCCCCACCGGGTCCACCTACGAGCAGTACTTC. The translation is CASSPTGSTYEQYF.